This TCR beta chain emerged from a study of early stage breast cancer tumors. On the study more broadly: Invasive lobular carcinomas made up about 30% of the 12 ER+/PR+/HER2- tumors.

The CDR3 is 16 residues long. Points on this clone: What it binds is not known.

General observations from the study: Compared with adjacent normal breast tissue, tumors showed 2 to 2.5-fold greater T cell density and higher clonality. Unsorted bulk genomic DNA sequencing lacked pairing and functional marker data.

Blood replicates held 0.5 ug DNA, tumor or normal breast approximately 1.5 ug, two each. Produced via immunoSEQ multiplex PCR; TCRdb's table is partial and in-frame only. The sample comprises 55,000 to 70,000 clones, around 80% of which are singletons, and about 4.4% rests with the top ten. The source of this sequence is a person aged 35 to 50 with breast cancer. The V and J genes are TRBV21-1 and TRBJ1-5; the tabulated D call, TRBD1, remains unverified against the DNA. TRBV21-1 is labeled a pseudogene. The sample taken for sequencing was blood. The CDR3 DNA reads as TGTGCCAGCGGGCCACCTGAACTCCATAGCAATCAGCCCCAGCATTTT. Translation gives CASGPPELHSNQPQHF.